What follows are 10 T cell receptor beta chains derived from one specimen sequenced in a study of cytomegalovirus exposure and HLA in healthy donors. The PCR made use of 60 Vbeta and 13 Jbeta primers. Clones were sequenced by immunoSEQ multiplex PCR, and TCRdb holds only the in-frame ones, with some missing. The sample comprises under 300,000 clones, 75% to 85% of which are singletons, and about 7.5% rests with the top ten. Material for sequencing was PBMCs. These receptors all come from an older woman in good health and CMV-seropositive.

The V and J genes are TRBV7-2 and TRBJ1-5; D remains unclear. This CDR3 has 12 amino acids. The germline V and J ends were trimmed by 3 bases and 4 bases, with 4 bases remaining between them. Germline V lookup: CDR1 SGHTA, CDR2 FQGNSA. The CDR3 region is CASSFLNQPQHF. Written as DNA, the CDR3 is TGTGCCAGCAGCTTCTTAAATCAGCCCCAGCATTTT.

The chain uses TRBV5-4 and TRBJ2-5; TRBD1 aligns across 9 bases. CDR1 SGHNT and CDR2 YYREEE come from the germline V gene (reference sequence). CDR3 length: 14 residues. The V segment lost 3 bases and the J segment 1 base; nucleotides outside the gene matches: 1. DNA for the CDR3: TGTGCCAGCAGCTCGACAGGGGGCCAAGAGACCCAGTACTTC. This gives the protein CASSSTGGQETQYF.

The chain employs TRBV19 and TRBJ2-1, with 9 nucleotides matching TRBD2. Germline CDR1 LNHDA, CDR2 SQIVND (reference sequence). This CDR3 contains 14 residues. V gave up 5 bases and J gave up 9 bases; unmatched junction bases: 8. The CDR3 protein is CASSGAGGLGEQFF. Here the CDR3 DNA reads TGTGCCAGTAGTGGGGCGGGAGGGCTTGGTGAGCAGTTCTTC.

J is TRBJ1-2 and V is TRBV6-4; no clear D. CDR1 is MRHNA and CDR2 is SNTAGT in the germline V gene. The V end lost 4 bases, the J end lost 9 bases, and 12 bases lay between the germline ends. The CDR3 has 12 amino acids. This CDR3 reads CASSANDNRYTF. The CDR3 nucleotides are TGTGCCAGCAGTGCTAACGATAACCGCTACACCTTC.

V usage is TRBV27 and J usage is TRBJ1-1, with D perhaps TRBD1 (6 bases). V lost 8 bases and J lost 4, with 11 bases in between. CDR1 is MNHEY and CDR2 is SMNVEV in the germline V gene (reference sequence). CDR3 length: 12 residues. CDR3 region: CASLGGSTEAFF. DNA for the CDR3: TGTGCCAGCTTAGGGGGTTCCACTGAAGCTTTCTTT.

V is TRBV5-4 and J is TRBJ2-3, with TRBD1 as a possible D gene (6 bases). V lost 3 bases to trimming and J lost 2 bases, with 13 bases between them. This CDR3 is built from 15 residues. Germline loops: CDR1 SGHNT, CDR2 YYREEE (reference sequence). CDR3 residues: CASSSGGQTTDTQYF. The DNA of the CDR3 is TGTGCCAGCAGCTCTGGAGGACAGACCACAGATACGCAGTATTTT.

This clone is a singleton in its sample. The chain joins TRBV5-1 to TRBJ2-6; 7 bases map to TRBD1. The CDR3 sequence is 15 residues long. The V and J ends lost 5 bases and 2 bases, in that order; junction bases with no gene match: 4. In germline, CDR1 is SGHRS, CDR2 YFSETQ. CDR3 in DNA: TGCGCCAGCAGATCCACAGGGGCTGGGGCCAACGTCCTGACTTTC. Its protein product is CASRSTGAGANVLTF.

The chain links TRBV10-3 to TRBJ2-7; D is uncertain. This CDR3 region has 12 residues. The germline CDR1 and CDR2 sequences are ENHRY and SYGVKD. V was shortened by 7 bases and J by 2 bases, with 9 bases between the two germline ends. This CDR3 reads CAIMVQTYEQYF. The CDR3 DNA sequence: TGTGCCATCATGGTACAGACCTACGAGCAGTACTTC.

This clone appeared a few times. This chain connects TRBV5-5 to TRBJ1-1; 7 bases align to TRBD1. The CDR3 is made up of 15 amino acids. V gave up 2 bases and J gave up 0 bases; unmatched junction bases: 4. Germline V gene lookup returns CDR1 SGHKS and CDR2 YYEKEE (reference sequence). The CDR3 nucleotides are TGTGCCAGCAGCTTCTTCAGGGGGATGAACACTGAAGCTTTCTTT. It encodes CASSFFRGMNTEAFF.

This clone was seen a single time. J is TRBJ2-7 and V is TRBV25-1; no definite D call. The CDR3 length is 12 residues. The V end was cut by 10 bases, the J end by 0 bases, with 10 bases between. Germline CDR1 MGHDK, CDR2 SYGVNS. This CDR3 is CAIFNSSYEQYF. CDR3 nucleotides: TGTGCCATTTTCAACAGCTCCTACGAGCAGTACTTC.